This T cell receptor (beta chain) appears in the sequencing data of a study of T cell responses to AZD1222 COVID-19 vaccine. At the level of the study: Pooled together were second doses at about 4 or about 12 weeks.

Generated by immunoSEQ multiplex PCR, the TCRdb table keeps only in-frame clones and is missing some. The sample has 120,000 or so clones; 90% are singletons. General observations from the study: Donors were mostly white British, more females; clonal diversity possibly underestimated. Researchers took repertoire samples only after the peak T cell response had come. Reportedly, nearly half of unique spike TCRs recognized epitopes outside B.1.351/B.1.1.7 mutations.

Germline V lookup: CDR1 MNHEY, CDR2 SVGAGI. Trimming left V 7 bases short and J 8 bases short, with 17 bases between. CDR3 length: 13 amino acids. Of note for this clone: What it recognizes is unknown.

This material consisted of peripheral blood, taken on day 0 of AZD1222 vaccination. This receptor was taken from an adult in good health. The gene calls are TRBV6-5 and TRBJ1-2; TRBD1 is a possible D gene (5 bases). This CDR3 reads CASTLTALPGYTF. CDR3 in DNA: TGTGCCAGCACATTGACAGCGCTCCCGGGCTACACCTTC.